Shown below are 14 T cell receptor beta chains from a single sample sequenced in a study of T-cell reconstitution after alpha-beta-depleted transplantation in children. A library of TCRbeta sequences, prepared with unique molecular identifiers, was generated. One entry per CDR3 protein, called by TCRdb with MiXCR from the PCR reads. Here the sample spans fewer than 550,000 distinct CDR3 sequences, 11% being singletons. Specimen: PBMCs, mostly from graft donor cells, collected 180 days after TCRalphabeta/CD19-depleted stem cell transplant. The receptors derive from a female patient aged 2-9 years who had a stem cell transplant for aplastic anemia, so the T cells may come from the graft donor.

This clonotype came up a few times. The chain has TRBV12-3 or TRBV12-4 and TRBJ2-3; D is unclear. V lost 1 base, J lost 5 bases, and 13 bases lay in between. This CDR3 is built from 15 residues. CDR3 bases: TGTGCCAGCAGTTTAGTACTCCATTGGGAAGATACGCAGTATTTT. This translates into CASSLVLHWEDTQYF.

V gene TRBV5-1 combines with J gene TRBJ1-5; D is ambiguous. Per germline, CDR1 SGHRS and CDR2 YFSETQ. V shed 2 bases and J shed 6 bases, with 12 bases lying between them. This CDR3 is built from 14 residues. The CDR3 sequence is CASSFGPPSQPQHF. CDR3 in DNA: TGCGCCAGCAGCTTTGGTCCCCCAAGTCAGCCCCAGCATTTT. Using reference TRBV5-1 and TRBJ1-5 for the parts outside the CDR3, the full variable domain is KAGVTQTPRYLIKTRGQQVTLSCSPISGHRSVSWYQQTPGQGLQFLFEYFSETQRNKGNFPGRFSGRQFSNSRSEMNVSTLELGDSALYLCASSFGPPSQPQHFGDGTRLSIL.

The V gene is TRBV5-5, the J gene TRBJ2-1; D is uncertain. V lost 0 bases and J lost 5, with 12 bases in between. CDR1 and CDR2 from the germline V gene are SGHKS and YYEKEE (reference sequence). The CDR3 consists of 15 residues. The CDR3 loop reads CASSLGALTDNEQFF. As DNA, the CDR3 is TGTGCCAGCAGCTTGGGAGCACTGACCGACAATGAGCAGTTCTTC. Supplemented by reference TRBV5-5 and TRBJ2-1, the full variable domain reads DAGVTQSPTHLIKTRGQQVTLRCSPISGHKSVSWYQQVLGQGPQFIFQYYEKEERGRGNFPDRFSARQFPNYSSELNVNALLLGDSALYLCASSLGALTDNEQFFGPGTRLTVL.

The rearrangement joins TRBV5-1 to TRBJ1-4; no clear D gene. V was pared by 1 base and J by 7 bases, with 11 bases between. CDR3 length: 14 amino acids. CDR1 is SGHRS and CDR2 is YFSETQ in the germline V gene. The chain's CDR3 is CASSLKGFGEKLFF. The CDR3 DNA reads TGCGCCAGCAGCTTGAAAGGGTTCGGTGAAAAACTGTTTTTT.

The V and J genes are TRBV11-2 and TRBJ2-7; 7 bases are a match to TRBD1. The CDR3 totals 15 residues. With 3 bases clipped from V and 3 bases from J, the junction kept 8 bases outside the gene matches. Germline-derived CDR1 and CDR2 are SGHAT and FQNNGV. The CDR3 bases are TGTGCCAGCAGCTTTTACGGACAGGCCGACTACGAGCAGTACTTC. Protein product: CASSFYGQADYEQYF.

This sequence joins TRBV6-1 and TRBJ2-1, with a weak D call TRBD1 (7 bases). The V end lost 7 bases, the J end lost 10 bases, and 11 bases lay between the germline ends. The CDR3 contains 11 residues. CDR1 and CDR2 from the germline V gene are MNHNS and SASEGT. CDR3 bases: TGTGCCAGCAAGACAGGGAGGGAGCAGTTCTTC. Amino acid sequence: CASKTGREQFF.

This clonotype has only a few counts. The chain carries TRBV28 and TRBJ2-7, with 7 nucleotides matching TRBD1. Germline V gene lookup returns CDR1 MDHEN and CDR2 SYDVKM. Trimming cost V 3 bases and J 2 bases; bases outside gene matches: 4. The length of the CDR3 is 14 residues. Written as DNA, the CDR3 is TGTGCCAGCAGTTTGTCAGGGGGAACCTACGAGCAGTACTTC. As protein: CASSLSGGTYEQYF.

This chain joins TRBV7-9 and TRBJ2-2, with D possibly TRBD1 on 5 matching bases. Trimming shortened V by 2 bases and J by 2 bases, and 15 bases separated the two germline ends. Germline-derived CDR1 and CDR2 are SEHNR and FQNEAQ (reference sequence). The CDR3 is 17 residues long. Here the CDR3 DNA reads TGTGCCAGCAGCTTATTCGGTGCAGGGCGTAACACCGGGGAGCTGTTTTTT. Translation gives CASSLFGAGRNTGELFF.

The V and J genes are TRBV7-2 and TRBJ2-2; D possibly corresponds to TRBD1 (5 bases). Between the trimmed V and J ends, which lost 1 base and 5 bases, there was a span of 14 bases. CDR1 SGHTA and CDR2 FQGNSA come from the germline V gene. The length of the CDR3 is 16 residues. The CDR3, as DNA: TGTGCCAGCAGCTTAGGGGGCCGGCTGGGGACCGGGGAGCTGTTTTTT. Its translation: CASSLGGRLGTGELFF.

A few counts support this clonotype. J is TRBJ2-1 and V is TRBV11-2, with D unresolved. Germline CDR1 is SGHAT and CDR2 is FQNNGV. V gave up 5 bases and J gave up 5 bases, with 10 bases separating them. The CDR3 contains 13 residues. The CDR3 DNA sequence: TGTGCCAGCAGCCCACACGCGGACAATGAGCAGTTCTTC. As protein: CASSPHADNEQFF.

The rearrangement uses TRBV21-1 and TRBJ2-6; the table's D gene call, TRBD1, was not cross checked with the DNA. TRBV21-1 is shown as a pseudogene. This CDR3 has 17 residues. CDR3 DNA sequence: TGTGCCAGCAGCAAAGGACAGGGGGAATCTGGGGCCAACGTCCTGACTTTC. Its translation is CASSKGQGESGANVLTF.

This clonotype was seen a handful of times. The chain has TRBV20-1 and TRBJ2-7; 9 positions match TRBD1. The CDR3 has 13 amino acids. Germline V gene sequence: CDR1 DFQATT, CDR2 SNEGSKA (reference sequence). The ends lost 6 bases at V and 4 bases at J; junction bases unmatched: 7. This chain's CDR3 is CSASMDRGYEQYV. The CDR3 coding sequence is TGCAGTGCCAGCATGGACAGGGGATACGAGCAGTACGTC.

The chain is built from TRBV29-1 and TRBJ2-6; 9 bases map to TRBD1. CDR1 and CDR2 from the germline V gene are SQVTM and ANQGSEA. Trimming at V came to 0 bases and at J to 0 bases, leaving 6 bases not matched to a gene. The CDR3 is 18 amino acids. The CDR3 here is CSVEEGRTGDSGANVLTF. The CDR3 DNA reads TGCAGCGTTGAAGAAGGGAGGACAGGGGACTCTGGGGCCAACGTCCTGACTTTC.

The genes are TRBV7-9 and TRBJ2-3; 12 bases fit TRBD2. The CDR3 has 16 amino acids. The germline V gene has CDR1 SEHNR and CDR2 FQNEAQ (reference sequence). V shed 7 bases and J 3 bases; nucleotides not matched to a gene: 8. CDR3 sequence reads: CASTPTSGRTTDTQYF. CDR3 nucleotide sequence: TGTGCCAGCACCCCGACTAGCGGGAGAACTACAGATACGCAGTATTTT.